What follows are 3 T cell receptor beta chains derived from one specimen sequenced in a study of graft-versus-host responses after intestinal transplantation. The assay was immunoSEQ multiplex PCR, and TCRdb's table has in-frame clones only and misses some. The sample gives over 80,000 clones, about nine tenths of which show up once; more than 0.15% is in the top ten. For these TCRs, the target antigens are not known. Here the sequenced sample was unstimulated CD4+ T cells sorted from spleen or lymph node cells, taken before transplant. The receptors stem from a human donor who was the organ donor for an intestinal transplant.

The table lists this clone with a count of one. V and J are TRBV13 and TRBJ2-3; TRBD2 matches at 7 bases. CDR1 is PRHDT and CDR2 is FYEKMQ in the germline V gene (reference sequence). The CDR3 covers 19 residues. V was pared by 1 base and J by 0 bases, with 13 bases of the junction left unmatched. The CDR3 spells CASSLVLARPVFSTDTQYF. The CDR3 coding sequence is TGTGCCAGCAGCTTAGTACTAGCGAGGCCCGTCTTTAGCACAGATACGCAGTATTTT. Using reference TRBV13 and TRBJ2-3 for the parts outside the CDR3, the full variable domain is AAGVIQSPRHLIKEKRETATLKCYPIPRHDTVYWYQQGPGQDPQFLISFYEKMQSDKGSIPDRFSAQQFSDYHSELNMSSLELGDSALYFCASSLVLARPVFSTDTQYFGPGTRLTVL.

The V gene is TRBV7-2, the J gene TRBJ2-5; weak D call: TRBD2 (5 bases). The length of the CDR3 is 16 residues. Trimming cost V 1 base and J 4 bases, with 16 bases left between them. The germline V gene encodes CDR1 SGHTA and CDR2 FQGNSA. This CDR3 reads CASSLVIRGLGETQYF. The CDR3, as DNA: TGTGCCAGCAGCTTAGTGATTCGAGGGCTAGGAGAGACCCAGTACTTC.

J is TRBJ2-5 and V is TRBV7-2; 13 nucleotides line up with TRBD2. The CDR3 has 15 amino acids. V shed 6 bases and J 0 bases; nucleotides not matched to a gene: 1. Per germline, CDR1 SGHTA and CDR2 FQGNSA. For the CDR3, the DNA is TGTGCCAGCAGGACTAGCGGGGGGTACCAAGAGACCCAGTACTTC. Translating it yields CASRTSGGYQETQYF.